These 13 T cell receptor beta chains originate from one sample sequenced in a study of cytomegalovirus exposure and HLA in healthy donors. Amplification used 60 Vbeta primers and 13 Jbeta primers. Data came from immunoSEQ multiplex PCR; TCRdb stores just in-frame clones and leaves some out. The sample has over 100,000 clones; approximately 80% are singletons. The sample taken for sequencing was PBMCs. These receptors all stem from a woman aged 25 to 39 in good health and CMV-seronegative.

V gene TRBV5-6 combines with J gene TRBJ2-1; 9 nucleotides line up with TRBD2. CDR3 size: 16 residues. Germline-derived CDR1 and CDR2 are SGHDT and YYEEEE. V lost 3 bases and J lost 2; bases outside the gene matches: 6. The CDR3 DNA follows: TGTGCCAGCAGCTCCAGGACTAGCGCGGCCTACAATGAGCAGTTCTTC. Translated: CASSSRTSAAYNEQFF.

The genes are TRBV15 and TRBJ1-4; weak D call: TRBD1 (5 bases). CDR1 and CDR2 from the germline V gene are LNHNV and YYDKDF (reference sequence). This CDR3 has 17 amino acids. Trimming took off 2 bases at V and 0 bases at J, with 13 bases between the two ends. The CDR3 here is CATSRPGHPTTNEKLFF. CDR3 bases: TGTGCCACCAGCAGACCTGGACACCCGACAACTAATGAAAAACTGTTTTTT.

The V call is TRBV6-6, the J call TRBJ1-1, with 7 positions matching TRBD1. Germline V CDR1 and CDR2: MNHNY, SVGAGI (reference sequence). The CDR3 sequence is 14 residues long. The V gene end was trimmed by 0 bases and the J gene end by 4 bases; junction bases not matched to a gene: 2. DNA of the CDR3: TGTGCCAGCAGTTACTCAACAGGGGCCACTGAAGCTTTCTTT. It encodes CASSYSTGATEAFF.

This clone came up a few times. This chain links TRBV4-3 with TRBJ2-7, with TRBD2 as a possible D gene (5 bases). The CDR3 is made up of 15 amino acids. V lost 4 bases and J lost 0, with 13 bases in between. Germline loops: CDR1 LGHNA, CDR2 YSLEER. The DNA of the CDR3 is TGCGCCAGCAGCCTATCGACTGGGAGCTCCTACGAGCAGTACTTC. Protein: CASSLSTGSSYEQYF.

The V gene is TRBV19, the J gene TRBJ2-3; D is unclear. Germline CDR1 reads LNHDA; CDR2 reads SQIVND (reference sequence). This CDR3 region has 13 residues. The V gene lost 5 bases and the J gene lost 4 bases, with 10 bases spanning the gap. In DNA form, the CDR3 reads TGTGCCAGTAGTGAAGTCCAGGCAGATACGCAGTATTTT. This sequence encodes CASSEVQADTQYF.

The rearrangement joins TRBV10-2 to TRBJ2-1; D is unresolved. Trimming cost V 6 bases and J 8 bases, with 11 bases left between them. There are 12 residues in the CDR3. Germline lookup yields CDR1 WSHSY and CDR2 SAAADI. The CDR3 loop is CASRGETYEQFF. For the CDR3, the DNA is TGCGCCAGCAGAGGAGAAACCTATGAGCAGTTCTTC.

The rearrangement joins TRBV27 to TRBJ2-7; D is unresolved. The germline V gene has CDR1 MNHEY and CDR2 SMNVEV (reference sequence). Trimming pared 2 bases from V and 3 bases from J, leaving 8 bases between. This CDR3 is 13 amino acids long. The CDR3 DNA is TGTGCCAGCAGTTTACTGGCCCACTACGAGCAGTACTTC. Residues: CASSLLAHYEQYF.

The V and J genes are TRBV30 and TRBJ1-3, with 7 bases aligning to TRBD1. The V gene's germline CDR1 is GTSNPN and CDR2 SVGIG (reference sequence). The CDR3 is made up of 18 amino acids. With 0 bases clipped from V and 0 bases from J, the junction kept 11 bases outside the gene matches. The CDR3 is CAWSVPVGTVLSGNTIYF. CDR3 nucleotide sequence: TGTGCCTGGAGTGTACCGGTAGGGACAGTTCTCTCTGGAAACACCATATATTTT. Filled out from reference TRBV30 and TRBJ1-3, the complete variable domain reads SQTIHQWPATLVQPVGSPLSLECTVEGTSNPNLYWYRQAAGRGLQLLFYSVGIGQISSEVPQNLSASRPQDRQFILSSKKLLLSDSGFYLCAWSVPVGTVLSGNTIYFGEGSWLTVV.

This chain joins TRBV30 and TRBJ2-1; 8 positions match TRBD2. This CDR3 has 13 residues. The J segment lost 8 bases and the V segment lost 2 bases, leaving 5 bases of the junction unmatched. In germline, CDR1 is GTSNPN, CDR2 SVGIG (reference sequence). CDR3 sequence (DNA): TGTGCCTGGAGTCCAGCGGGAGTTGATGAGCAGTTCTTC. As protein: CAWSPAGVDEQFF.

The chain employs TRBV19 and TRBJ1-5; 8 nucleotides align to TRBD1. CDR3 length: 19 amino acids. V dropped 2 bases and J dropped 0; count of bases not matched to a gene: 12. The germline CDR1 and CDR2 sequences are LNHDA and SQIVND (reference sequence). The CDR3 is CASSIWGGQGATSNQPQHF. In DNA form, the CDR3 reads TGTGCCAGTAGTATATGGGGGGGGCAGGGGGCGACTAGCAATCAGCCCCAGCATTTT.

In its sample, this clone was seen once. This chain uses TRBV29-1 with TRBJ1-5, with a weak D call TRBD1 (6 bases). Germline CDR1 SQVTM, CDR2 ANQGSEA. The CDR3 contains 13 residues. V was cut by 4 bases and J by 4 bases, with 11 bases left in between. The CDR3 sequence: CSVGQVWNQPQHF. CDR3 DNA sequence: TGCAGCGTTGGACAGGTATGGAATCAGCCCCAGCATTTT. The full variable domain, its missing parts supplied by reference TRBV29-1 and TRBJ1-5, is SAVISQKPSRDICQRGTSLTIQCQVDSQVTMMFWYRQQPGQSLTLIATANQGSEATYESGFVIDKFPISRPNLTFSTLTVSNMSPEDSSIYLCSVGQVWNQPQHFGDGTRLSIL.

The V and J genes are TRBV18 and TRBJ2-7, with no clear D. The CDR3 is 14 residues long. The germline V gene encodes CDR1 KGHSH and CDR2 LQKENI. Trimming shortened V by 6 bases and J by 4 bases, and 16 bases separated the two germline ends. In DNA, the CDR3 is TGTGCCAGCTCCCCGGGTCGGCTAATATACGAGCAGTACTTC. Translated, it gives CASSPGRLIYEQYF.

This rearrangement joins TRBV19 to TRBJ1-2; the match to TRBD1 covers 7 bases. With V trimmed by 6 bases and J by 7 bases, 8 bases remained unmatched. This CDR3 is built from 13 residues. Germline lookup yields CDR1 LNHDA and CDR2 SQIVND (reference sequence). The CDR3 spells CASRRTGTIGYTF. For the CDR3, the DNA is TGTGCCAGTAGGAGGACAGGTACGATTGGCTACACCTTC.